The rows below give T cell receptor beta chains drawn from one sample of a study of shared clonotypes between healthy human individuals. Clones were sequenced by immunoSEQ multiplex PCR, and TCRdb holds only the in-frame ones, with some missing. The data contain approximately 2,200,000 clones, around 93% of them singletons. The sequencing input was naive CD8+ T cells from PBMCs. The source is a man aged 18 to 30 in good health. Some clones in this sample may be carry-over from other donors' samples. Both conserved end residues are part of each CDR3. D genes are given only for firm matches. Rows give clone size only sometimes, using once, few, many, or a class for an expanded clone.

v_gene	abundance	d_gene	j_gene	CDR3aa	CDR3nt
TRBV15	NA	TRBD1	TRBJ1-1	CATSRVRTGGELQAFF	TGTGCCACCAGCAGAGTTCGGACAGGGGGCGAACTACAAGCTTTCTTT
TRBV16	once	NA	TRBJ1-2	CASSQTSTDYGYTF	TGTGCCAGCAGCCAAACAAGCACAGACTATGGCTACACCTTC
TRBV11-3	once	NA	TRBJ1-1	CASSSRQNTEAFF	TGTGCCAGCAGCTCCCGTCAGAACACTGAAGCTTTCTTT
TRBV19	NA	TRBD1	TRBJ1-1	CASTLSGQFYTEAFF	TGTGCCAGTACCCTTTCGGGACAGTTTTACACTGAAGCTTTCTTT
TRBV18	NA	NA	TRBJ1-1	CASSHQELNTEAFF	TGTGCCAGCTCACACCAGGAATTAAACACTGAAGCTTTCTTT
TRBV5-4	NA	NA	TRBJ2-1	CASSLDLYEQFF	TGTGCCAGCAGCTTGGACCTGTATGAGCAGTTCTTC
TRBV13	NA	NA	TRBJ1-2	CASSLGQGGYGYTF	TGTGCCAGCAGCTTAGGACAGGGAGGCTATGGCTACACCTTC
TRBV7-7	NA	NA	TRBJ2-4	CASSLVKVAKNIQYF	TGTGCCAGCAGCTTAGTGAAGGTAGCCAAAAACATTCAGTACTTC
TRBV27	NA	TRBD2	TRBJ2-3	CASSLSLAGSTDTQYF	TGTGCCAGCAGTTTATCACTAGCGGGGAGCACAGATACGCAGTATTTT
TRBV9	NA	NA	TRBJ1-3	CASSPSGESGNTIYF	TGTGCCAGCAGCCCATCGGGGGAGTCTGGAAACACCATATATTTT
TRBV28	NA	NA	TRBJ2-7	CASSLVETTYEQYF	TGTGCCAGCAGTTTGGTCGAAACCACCTACGAGCAGTACTTC
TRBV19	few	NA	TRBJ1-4	CASRPVGRNEKLFF	TGTGCCAGTAGGCCGGTAGGAAGGAATGAAAAACTGTTTTTT
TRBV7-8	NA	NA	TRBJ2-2	CASSLVSPPSGELFF	TGTGCCAGCAGCTTAGTGTCCCCACCCAGCGGGGAGCTGTTTTTT
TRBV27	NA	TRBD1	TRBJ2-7	CASSAGTVYEQYF	TGTGCCAGCAGTGCCGGGACAGTTTACGAGCAGTACTTC
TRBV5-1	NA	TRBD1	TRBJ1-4	CASSQQSATGRFNPNEKLFF	TGCGCCAGCAGCCAACAATCCGCGACAGGGAGATTTAATCCTAATGAAAAACTGTTTTTT